This T cell receptor (beta chain) was identified in a study of identical twins. Using its own MiXCR run on the 5' RACE reads, TCRdb lists one record per CDR3 protein. The sample lists roughly 690,000 distinct CDR3 sequences, less than 25% occurring once. Germline V gene lookup returns CDR1 KGHSH and CDR2 LQKENI. Trimming took off 5 bases at V and 4 bases at J, with 11 bases between the two ends. This CDR3 spans 13 amino acids. The same data also went into a second study, on T cells expressing NK-cell markers.

The source of this sequence is a woman between 18 and 30 years old in good health. The specimen sequenced was PBMCs. This chain uses TRBV18 with TRBJ1-1; D ambiguous. The CDR3 reads CASSKNSGTEAFF. The CDR3, as DNA: TGTGCCAGCTCAAAAAATAGTGGCACTGAAGCTTTCTTT.